Listed below are T cell receptor beta chains from one sample, sequenced in a study of cytomegalovirus exposure and HLA in healthy donors. Only in-frame clones appear in the TCRdb table, and some are missing; sequencing was by immunoSEQ multiplex PCR. This sample lists approximately 100,000 clones; its ten largest clones have more than 0.5%. The specimen sequenced was PBMCs. These receptors all come from a man aged 50 or older in good health and CMV-seronegative. Each CDR3 is given with its conserved first and last residue. Each record gives: J gene, V gene, CDR3 protein.

TRBJ2-5 TRBV6-6 CASTWSEETQYF
TRBJ2-7 TRBV4-2 CASSQGGQSYEQYF
TRBJ1-2 TRBV14 CASSQEFPGGDGYTF
TRBJ2-3 TRBV7-9 CASSFSTTQGLSSQYF
TRBJ1-2 TRBV11-2 CASSWSGTGSGYTF
TRBJ2-1 TRBV7-9 CASSLSSGMIYNEQFF
TRBJ1-1 TRBV10-3 CAISPGRGTEAFF
TRBJ2-7 TRBV4-3 CASSQDLASATYEQYF
TRBJ2-3 TRBV10-3 CAISERGTPNADTQYF
TRBJ1-1 TRBV29-1 CSAQGTEAFF
TRBJ1-6 TRBV19 CASSIVADNSPLHF
TRBJ1-2 TRBV29-1 CSVEQVVNYGYTF
TRBJ2-7 TRBV7-2 CASSEGPTGESYEQYF
TRBJ2-7 TRBV12-5 CASGLVTAPNSNYEQYF
TRBJ2-7 TRBV5-5 CASSLGQGRTYEQYF
TRBJ2-7 TRBV7-2 CASTSDRRTYEQYF
TRBJ1-1 TRBV19 CASSHLTRNTEAFF
TRBJ2-7 TRBV7-9 CASSLGWDSRTGEQYF
TRBJ2-7 TRBV25-1 CASSDRGTFKQYF
TRBJ2-5 TRBV5-1 CASNPTSGGQETQYF
TRBJ1-1 TRBV7-7 CASSAQVNTEAFF
TRBJ1-3 TRBV9 CASSDRDSGNTIYF
TRBJ1-1 TRBV6-6 CASSHLTGKDTEAFF
TRBJ2-5 TRBV6-5 CASSWGGIETQYF
TRBJ2-7 TRBV6-5 CASSYSDRRYEQYF
TRBJ2-1 TRBV7-9 CASSLARSGLYNEQFF
TRBJ2-5 TRBV6-1 CASSGQKIQETQYF
TRBJ1-1 TRBV19 CASSQPGQGPAEAFF
TRBJ2-3 TRBV6-5 CASKGGQHTDTQYF
TRBJ1-6 TRBV5-4 CASSLYNSPLHF
TRBJ2-1 TRBV19 CASRLSGEYNEQFF
TRBJ2-7 TRBV4-2 CASSQGSGIVSYEQYF
TRBJ2-5 TRBV5-6 CASSLAGGNQYF
TRBJ2-5 TRBV5-4 CASSAGLAGVGETQYF
TRBJ2-2 TRBV13 CASSLGRGASGELFF
TRBJ2-5 TRBV7-8 CASSSDFSQETQYF
TRBJ2-7 TRBV18 CASSQLDSGYEQYF
TRBJ2-3 TRBV15 CATSRVRREGVPGTDTQYF
TRBJ2-3 TRBV19 CASSSHPGDTDTQYF
TRBJ1-5 TRBV7-2 CASSSAPNSQPQHF
TRBJ1-2 TRBV30 CAWSVPGFGNGYTF
TRBJ1-5 TRBV9 CASSVEGQFNQPQHF
TRBJ2-7 TRBV5-6 CASSFGRSGRGSYEQYF
TRBJ2-2 TRBV18 CASSPGLGNTGELFF
TRBJ2-2 TRBV10-1 CASSRGTGAGELFF
TRBJ2-1 TRBV27 CASSADRSSYNEQFF
TRBJ1-2 TRBV14 CASSQGQTGYGYTF
TRBJ1-6 TRBV7-9 CASSSSGQGASPLHF